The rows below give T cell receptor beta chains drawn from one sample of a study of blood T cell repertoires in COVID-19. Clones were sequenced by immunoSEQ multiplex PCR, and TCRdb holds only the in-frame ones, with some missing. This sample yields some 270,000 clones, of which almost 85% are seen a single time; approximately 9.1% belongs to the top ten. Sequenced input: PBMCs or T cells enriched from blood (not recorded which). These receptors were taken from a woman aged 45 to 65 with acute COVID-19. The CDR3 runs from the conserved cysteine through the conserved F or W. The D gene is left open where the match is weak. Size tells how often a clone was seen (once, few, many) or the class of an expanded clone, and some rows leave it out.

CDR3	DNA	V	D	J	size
CASSLNGQGGTDTQYF	TGCGCCAGCAGCTTGAACGGACAGGGGGGGACAGATACGCAGTATTTT	TRBV5-1	TRBD1	TRBJ2-3	.
CASSQDLRQAALHF	TGTGCCAGCAGCCAAGATCTGAGACAGGCCGCCCTCCACTTT	TRBV3-1/TRBV3-2	.	TRBJ1-6	.
CASSYGQNYGYTF	TGTGCCAGCAGTTACGGACAGAACTATGGCTACACCTTC	TRBV6-2/TRBV6-3	.	TRBJ1-2	.
CASSLIPGGAGGSSTDTQYF	TGCGCCAGCAGCTTAATTCCCGGTGGAGCGGGGGGTTCTAGCACAGATACGCAGTATTTT	TRBV5-1	TRBD2	TRBJ2-3	.
CAWSGQVNTGELFF	TGTGCCTGGTCGGGACAGGTGAACACCGGGGAGCTGTTTTTT	TRBV30	TRBD1	TRBJ2-2	.
CASSLGQSYNSPLHF	TGTGCCAGCAGCCTGGGACAGTCCTATAATTCACCCCTCCACTTT	TRBV7-2	TRBD1	TRBJ1-6	.
CASSIKRGQADTQYF	TGTGCCAGTAGTATTAAGAGGGGGCAGGCAGATACGCAGTATTTT	TRBV19	TRBD1	TRBJ2-3	.
CASSQEGGAFYNEQFF	TGTGCCAGCAGCCAAGAAGGGGGGGCCTTCTACAATGAGCAGTTCTTC	TRBV3-1/TRBV3-2	.	TRBJ2-1	.
CASSPRLAGGYEQYF	TGTGCCAGCAGCCCCAGACTAGCGGGGGGCTACGAGCAGTACTTC	TRBV9	TRBD2	TRBJ2-7	.
CASSRGAQETQYF	TGTGCCAGCAGCCGGGGGGCCCAAGAGACCCAGTACTTC	TRBV12-3/TRBV12-4	.	TRBJ2-5	.
CASSPGGVQPQHF	TGTGCCAGCAGCCCGGGGGGGGTCCAGCCCCAGCATTTT	TRBV7-9	.	TRBJ1-5	.
CASSVGGGNQPQHF	TGTGCCAGCAGCGTAGGGGGGGGCAATCAGCCCCAGCATTTT	TRBV9	.	TRBJ1-5	.
CASSLQGGTNEKLFF	TGCGCCAGCAGCCTACAGGGCGGCACTAATGAAAAACTGTTTTTT	TRBV4-3	.	TRBJ1-4	few
CASSQMLSSYEQYF	TGTGCCAGCAGCCAAATGCTAAGCTCCTACGAGCAGTACTTC	TRBV14	.	TRBJ2-7	.
CASSQGVISNQPQHF	TGTGCCAGCAGCCAAGGAGTGATTAGCAATCAGCCCCAGCATTTT	TRBV4-2	.	TRBJ1-5	.
CASSPNRDGYGYTF	TGTGCCAGCTCACCCAACAGGGACGGCTATGGCTACACCTTC	TRBV18	.	TRBJ1-2	.
CATSRATGVTYNEQFF	TGTGCCACCAGCAGAGCAACAGGGGTAACCTACAATGAGCAGTTCTTC	TRBV15	TRBD1	TRBJ2-1	.
CAIRGTVEAYEQYF	TGTGCCATTAGGGGGACGGTGGAGGCCTACGAGCAGTACTTC	TRBV21-1	.	TRBJ2-7	.
CASSEGQGRGNEKLFF	TGTGCCAGCAGCGAAGGACAGGGCAGGGGTAATGAAAAACTGTTTTTT	TRBV2	TRBD1	TRBJ1-4	once
CASRTSGGRGETQYF	TGTGCCAGTAGGACTAGCGGGGGCAGAGGGGAGACCCAGTACTTC	TRBV19	TRBD2	TRBJ2-5	.
CASRLGQAEKLFF	TGTGCCAGCAGGCTGGGACAGGCAGAAAAACTGTTTTTT	TRBV2	TRBD1	TRBJ1-4	.
CASSGSGTVNDQLFF	TGTGCCAGCAGTGGTTCTGGGACAGTTAATGACCAACTGTTTTTT	TRBV2	TRBD1	TRBJ1-4	.
CASSQTGTGNRNQPQHF	TGTGCCAGCAGCCAGACAGGGACTGGGAATCGCAATCAGCCCCAGCATTTT	TRBV3-1/TRBV3-2	TRBD1	TRBJ1-5	.
CASSLEQNTGELFF	TGCGCCAGCAGCTTGGAACAGAACACCGGGGAGCTGTTTTTT	TRBV5-1	.	TRBJ2-2	.
CASSQGAGGYTF	TGCGCCAGCAGCCAGGGGGCCGGTGGCTACACCTTC	TRBV5-1	TRBD1	TRBJ1-2	once
CASSLVQGQGEQFF	TGTGCCAGCAGCTTAGTACAGGGCCAGGGTGAGCAGTTCTTC	TRBV7-2	.	TRBJ2-1	few
CASSSLADRGNGYTF	TGTGCCAGCAGCTCACTTGCGGACAGGGGGAACGGCTACACCTTC	TRBV7-2	TRBD1	TRBJ1-2	.
CASSPVAAGGTDTQYF	TGTGCCAGCAGCCCCGTAGCAGCGGGGGGTACAGATACGCAGTATTTT	TRBV3-1/TRBV3-2	TRBD2	TRBJ2-3	.
CASSVAEGTEAFF	TGTGCCAGCAGCGTAGCCGAGGGCACTGAAGCTTTCTTT	TRBV9	.	TRBJ1-1	once
CASSLSGGNNQPQHF	TGTGCCAGCAGCTTATCAGGGGGCAACAATCAGCCCCAGCATTTT	TRBV7-8	TRBD1	TRBJ1-5	.
CASIATSGTQETQYF	TGCGCCAGCATCGCCACTAGCGGGACTCAAGAGACCCAGTACTTC	TRBV5-1	TRBD2	TRBJ2-5	once
CASRNRGLGSIDGYTF	TGTGCCTCTCGGAACAGGGGGCTGGGTTCTATAGATGGCTACACCTTC	TRBV19	TRBD1	TRBJ1-2	.
CASSIMQDQGLAGGNEQFF	TGTGCCAGTAGTATAATGCAAGACCAAGGCCTAGCGGGGGGAAATGAGCAGTTCTTC	TRBV19	TRBD2	TRBJ2-1	.
CASAPGGDYGYTF	TGTGCCAGTGCTCCAGGGGGCGACTATGGCTACACCTTC	TRBV19	TRBD1	TRBJ1-2	.
CASRGGLSSGNTIYF	TGTGCCAGCAGGGGAGGACTGTCCTCTGGAAACACCATATATTTT	TRBV2	.	TRBJ1-3	.
CASSNRGNNYGYTF	TGTGCCAGCTCAAACAGGGGAAATAACTATGGCTACACCTTC	TRBV6-5	TRBD1	TRBJ1-2	few
CASSSSGGFQETQYF	TGTGCCAGCAGCTCTAGCGGGGGGTTCCAAGAGACCCAGTACTTC	TRBV7-9	TRBD2	TRBJ2-5	once
CASSLGQGAREAFF	TGTGCCAGCAGCTTAGGACAGGGGGCAAGGGAAGCTTTCTTT	TRBV7-9	TRBD1	TRBJ1-1	.
CAWSKDRGGNQPQHF	TGTGCCTGGAGTAAGGACAGGGGTGGCAATCAGCCCCAGCATTTT	TRBV30	TRBD1	TRBJ1-5	.
CASSLRTGGANYGYTF	TGTGCCAGCAGCCTGCGGACAGGGGGAGCTAACTATGGCTACACCTTC	TRBV3-1/TRBV3-2	TRBD1	TRBJ1-2	once
CASSRSLERYQETQYF	TGCGCCAGCAGCCGAAGCCTAGAGAGGTACCAAGAGACCCAGTACTTC	TRBV5-1	.	TRBJ2-5	.
CASSQEAKGGSYNEQFF	TGTGCCAGCAGCCAAGAGGCGAAAGGGGGCTCCTACAATGAGCAGTTCTTC	TRBV3-1/TRBV3-2	.	TRBJ2-1	.
CASSISSGGANTGELFF	TGTGCCAGTAGTATTAGTAGCGGGGGGGCGAACACCGGGGAGCTGTTTTTT	TRBV19	TRBD2	TRBJ2-2	.
CASSFWDRGWEGYTF	TGTGCCAGCAGTTTTTGGGACAGGGGGTGGGAAGGCTACACCTTC	TRBV6-5	TRBD1	TRBJ1-2	few
CASSQEGQGYYGYTF	TGCGCCAGCAGCCAAGAGGGACAGGGTTACTATGGCTACACCTTC	TRBV4-3	TRBD1	TRBJ1-2	.
CATQQDSLLYTEAFF	TGTGCTACTCAACAAGACAGCCTACTATACACTGAAGCTTTCTTT	TRBV30	.	TRBJ1-1	.
CAWRGINSPLHF	TGTGCCTGGAGGGGCATTAATTCACCCCTCCACTTT	TRBV30	.	TRBJ1-6	.
CSVELAGGNTEAFF	TGCAGCGTTGAACTTGCCGGGGGGAACACTGAAGCTTTCTTT	TRBV29-1	.	TRBJ1-1	.
CAGQVNTEAFF	TGTGCCGGACAGGTGAACACTGAAGCTTTCTTT	TRBV2	TRBD1	TRBJ1-1	.
CASSPRGTGDYTDTQYF	TGTGCCAGCAGCCCCCGAGGGACAGGGGACTACACAGATACGCAGTATTTT	TRBV7-2	TRBD1	TRBJ2-3	.
CSVETSFPNGYTF	TGCAGCGTGGAAACAAGTTTCCCAAATGGCTACACCTTC	TRBV29-1	.	TRBJ1-2	once
CASSLNTGELFF	TGTGCCAGCAGCCTAAACACCGGGGAGCTGTTTTTT	TRBV3-1/TRBV3-2	.	TRBJ2-2	.
CASSPRQATNEKLFF	TGTGCCAGCTCACCCCGACAGGCGACTAATGAAAAACTGTTTTTT	TRBV18	.	TRBJ1-4	.